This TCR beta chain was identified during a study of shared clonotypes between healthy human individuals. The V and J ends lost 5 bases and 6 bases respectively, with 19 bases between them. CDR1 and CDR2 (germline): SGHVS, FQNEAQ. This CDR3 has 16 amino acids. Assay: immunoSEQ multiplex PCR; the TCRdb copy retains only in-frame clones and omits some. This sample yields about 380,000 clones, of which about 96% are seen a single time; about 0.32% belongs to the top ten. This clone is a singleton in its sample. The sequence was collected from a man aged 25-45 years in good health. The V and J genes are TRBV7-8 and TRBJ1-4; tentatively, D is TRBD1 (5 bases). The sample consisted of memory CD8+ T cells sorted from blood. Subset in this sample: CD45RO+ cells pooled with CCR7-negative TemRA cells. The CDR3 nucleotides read TGTGCCAGCAGCCCTTACCGGGGGGTTATGGATGAAAAACTGTTTTTT. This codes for CASSPYRGVMDEKLFF.